The sample holds many counts of the clone carrying this TCR beta chain. The data were taken from a study of T-cell reconstitution after alpha-beta-depleted transplantation in children. It was with unique molecular identifiers that the TCRbeta library was prepared. From the PCR reads, TCRdb called clonotypes with MiXCR, one entry per CDR3 protein. The sample holds 550,000 to 600,000 distinct CDR3 sequences, approximately 22% seen once. Here the sequenced sample was PBMCs, mostly from graft donor cells, taken 360 days after TCRalphabeta/CD19-depleted stem cell transplant. The TCR originated in a boy under two years old who had a stem cell transplant for acute myeloid leukemia, so the T cells may come from the graft donor.

Here the CDR3 reads CASSPISEQFF. CDR3 nucleotides: TGTGCCAGCAGCCCTATATCTGAGCAGTTCTTC. This chain uses TRBV12-3 or TRBV12-4 with TRBJ2-1, with D unresolved. V lost 6 bases, J lost 9 bases, and 9 bases lay in between. The CDR3 totals 11 residues.